The 16 T cell receptor beta chains below were found in one sample sequenced in a study of blood T cell repertoires in COVID-19. Measured with immunoSEQ multiplex PCR; TCRdb has only the in-frame clones, and not every one. The sample yields tens of thousands of clones, approximately 86% seen once. The specimen was peripheral blood. These TCRs come from a man aged 60 to 75 with acute or convalescent COVID-19.

This sequence joins TRBV15 and TRBJ1-1; possibly TRBD1 for D (5 bases). V lost 1 base and J 1 base, leaving 13 bases between the germline ends. CDR1 is LNHNV, CDR2 YYDKDF, per germline (reference sequence). The CDR3 is made up of 16 amino acids. CDR3 region: CATSRGKGKGNTEAFF. The CDR3 DNA is TGTGCCACCAGCAGAGGCAAGGGGAAGGGGAACACTGAAGCTTTCTTT.

J is TRBJ1-5 and V is TRBV6-2 or TRBV6-3; 7 bases line up with TRBD1. The trim removed 6 bases at V and 4 bases at J, leaving 6 bases unmatched. This CDR3 contains 14 residues. Germline V gene lookup returns CDR1 MNHEY and CDR2 SVGEGT. The CDR3 DNA reads as TGTGCCAGCAGCTCGGACAGGAGAAATCAGCCCCAGCATTTT. Amino acids: CASSSDRRNQPQHF.

The chain combines TRBV10-1 with TRBJ1-4, with 9 bases matching TRBD1. The germline V gene has CDR1 WNHNN and CDR2 SYGVQD (reference sequence). With 3 bases clipped from V and 2 bases from J, the junction kept 1 base outside the gene matches. The CDR3 is 15 residues long. The CDR3 loop is CASSDGTGTNEKLFF. The CDR3 region has the DNA TGCGCCAGCAGTGACGGGACAGGGACTAATGAAAAACTGTTTTTT.

The chain carries TRBV19 and TRBJ2-6; 12 bases line up with TRBD1. Germline CDR1 LNHDA, CDR2 SQIVND (reference sequence). The V segment lost 4 bases and the J segment 4 bases; nucleotides outside the gene matches: 8. CDR3 length equals 18 residues. In DNA form, the CDR3 reads TGTGCCAGTAGTAGTAGGGACAGGGGGCGCTTAGGGGCCAACGTCCTGACTTTC. Protein: CASSSRDRGRLGANVLTF.

The chain couples TRBV29-1 to TRBJ1-4; 10 bases match TRBD1. Germline V gives CDR1 SQVTM, CDR2 ANQGSEA. The trim removed 8 bases at V and 8 bases at J, leaving 17 bases unmatched. The CDR3 sequence is 16 residues long. CDR3: CSIRPGQGPDGEKLFF. DNA of the CDR3: TGCAGCATAAGACCGGGACAGGGGCCTGACGGGGAAAAACTGTTTTTT.

The chain employs TRBV19 and TRBJ1-5; D is unclear. Looked up from germline, CDR1 is LNHDA and CDR2 is SQIVND (reference sequence). V lost 3 bases and J lost 2, with 5 bases in between. The CDR3 sequence is 13 residues long. The CDR3 nucleotides read TGTGCCAGTAGTATGCCAGGCAATCAGCCCCAGCATTTT. Protein sequence: CASSMPGNQPQHF.

The chain recombines TRBV5-6 with TRBJ2-1, with TRBD1 identical over 9 bases. This CDR3 comprises 15 residues. The junction had 9 bases not matched to a gene; V was cut back by 4 bases and J by 7 bases. In germline, CDR1 is SGHDT, CDR2 YYEEEE. Here the CDR3 reads CASSEPGQGKNEQFF. Written as DNA, the CDR3 is TGTGCCAGCAGCGAACCGGGACAGGGTAAGAATGAGCAGTTCTTC.

The chain has TRBV3-1 (or the pseudogene TRBV3-2) and TRBJ1-3, with TRBD1 as a possible D gene (6 bases). Germline-derived CDR1 and CDR2 are LGHDT and YNNKEL (reference sequence). V lost 4 bases and J lost 4, with 17 bases in between. The CDR3 extends over 16 amino acids. The CDR3 nucleotides read TGTGCCAGCAGCCGCCGACAGGCCCCATCCGGAAACACCATATATTTT. Protein: CASSRRQAPSGNTIYF.

This sequence joins TRBV20-1 and TRBJ2-7, with D unresolved. The V end lost 2 bases, the J end lost 4 bases, and 3 bases lay between the germline ends. CDR3 length: 10 residues. The germline CDR1 and CDR2 sequences are DFQATT and SNEGSKA (reference sequence). The DNA for the CDR3 is TGCAGTGCTAGATCTTACGAGCAGTACTTC. This gives the protein CSARSYEQYF.

This clone was observed a single time. The chain has TRBV19 and TRBJ1-6; 8 positions agree with TRBD1. The ends lost 6 bases at V and 8 bases at J; junction bases unmatched: 9. CDR1 is LNHDA, CDR2 SQIVND, per germline (reference sequence). This CDR3 comprises 15 residues. CDR3 sequence reads: CASSREGQGDSPLHF. CDR3 bases: TGTGCCAGTAGCCGGGAAGGACAGGGAGATTCACCCCTCCACTTT.

This clone was counted once. V and J are TRBV15 and TRBJ1-2, with TRBD1 as a possible D gene (6 bases). Trimming left V 0 bases short and J 0 bases short, with 17 bases between. CDR1 and CDR2 (germline): LNHNV, YYDKDF (reference sequence). CDR3 size: 18 residues. Written as DNA, the CDR3 is TGTGCCACCAGCAGAGATGGGCAGGGGAAAAAAACTAACTATGGCTACACCTTC. Amino acid sequence: CATSRDGQGKKTNYGYTF.

This clone was counted only a few times. The chain uses TRBV5-1 and TRBJ1-1; 9 positions match TRBD1. This CDR3 contains 16 residues. The germline gives CDR1 SGHRS, CDR2 YFSETQ. V was clipped by 4 bases and J by 1 base; unmatched bases: 8. The CDR3 sequence is CASSPRQGVRNTEAFF. CDR3 coding DNA: TGCGCCAGCAGCCCAAGACAGGGGGTGCGGAACACTGAAGCTTTCTTT.

The genes are TRBV7-2 and TRBJ1-1, with D uncertain. Germline-derived CDR1 and CDR2 are SGHTA and FQGNSA. The CDR3 runs to 11 residues. V was clipped by 3 bases and J by 4 bases, with 3 bases between them. The CDR3 loop reads CASSLSTEAFF. DNA for the CDR3: TGTGCCAGCAGCTTGAGCACTGAAGCTTTCTTT.

CDR3 amino acids: CASSPSPGLDEQYF. The CDR3 DNA reads as TGTGCCAGCAGCCCCTCCCCAGGGTTGGACGAGCAGTACTTC. The chain joins TRBV7-9 to TRBJ2-7, with D possibly being TRBD1 (5 bases). This CDR3 has 14 residues. V lost 5 bases and J 5 bases, leaving 16 bases between the germline ends. From germline, CDR1 is SEHNR and CDR2 FQNEAQ (reference sequence).

The chain recombines TRBV2 with TRBJ1-2; 7 bases match TRBD1. Germline V gives CDR1 SNHLY, CDR2 FYNNEI. J was trimmed by 2 bases and V by 6 bases; bases with no gene match: 3. There are 13 residues in the CDR3. The CDR3 is CASSVGQNYGYTF. The CDR3 DNA sequence: TGTGCCAGCAGCGTGGGACAGAACTATGGCTACACCTTC.

The gene calls are TRBV11-2 and TRBJ1-4; tentatively, D is TRBD1 (5 bases). CDR1 is SGHAT and CDR2 is FQNNGV in the germline V gene. Trimming shortened V by 7 bases and J by 7 bases, and 13 bases separated the two germline ends. The CDR3 is 13 residues long. As DNA, the CDR3 is TGTGCCAGCACTGGCGGGGGGGTTGAAAAACTGTTTTTT. It codes for CASTGGGVEKLFF.